Here is one T cell receptor beta chain with its context. The record originates from a study of CD8+ T cells in alopecia areata. Between the trimmed V and J ends, which lost 6 bases and 6 bases, there was a span of 12 bases. Germline-derived CDR1 and CDR2 are SNHLY and FYNNEI. CDR3 size: 14 residues. Treatment meaning: oral pan-JAK inhibitor, 5-10 mg twice daily. Extraction and reverse transcription of RNA yielded cDNA as the sequencing template. Sequencing used immunoSEQ multiplex PCR; TCRdb keeps in-frame clones, though not all of them. The sample has about 100,000 clones; 55% to 75% are singletons. V gene TRBV2 combines with J gene TRBJ1-6, with a tentative D call TRBD1 (5 bases). Source: CD8+ T cells sorted from blood, taken between weeks 55 and 65, from a patient treated with tofacitinib. The TCR originated in a human donor with alopecia areata. The CDR3 is CASSEQEFNSPLHF. The CDR3, as DNA: TGTGCCAGCAGCGAACAGGAGTTTAATTCACCCCTCCACTTT.